This TCR beta chain was observed in a study of control samples from healthy donors and cancer patients. V lost 4 bases and J 5 bases, leaving 12 bases between the germline ends. The CDR3 loop spans 13 amino acids. Germline V CDR1 and CDR2: SGHDT, YYEEEE. Concerning this clone itself: At the DNA level, this CDR3 is encoded by other sequences in the same sample as well.

Repertoires were generated with immunoSEQ multiplex PCR, while TCRdb's copy carries only in-frame clones and drops some. The sample holds tens of thousands of clones, roughly nine tenths seen once. The TCR was taken from a woman between 50 and 59 years old with colorectal cancer. J is TRBJ2-5 and V is TRBV5-6; D perhaps matches TRBD2 (5 bases). The material sequenced was PBMCs. The CDR3 reads CASSLRTGETQYF. The CDR3 DNA is TGTGCCAGCAGCCTCCGGACGGGGGAGACCCAGTACTTC.